The subject of this entry is one TCR beta chain. Its antigen is still unknown. Using immunoSEQ multiplex PCR, the repertoire was profiled, and TCRdb retains in-frame clones only, with some absent. Of about 180,000 clones listed, 87% are singletons. This sample was included in a study of Ad26.COV2.S vaccination and SARS-CoV-2 variants. Overall study findings and caveats: Quantification of TCR breadth and depth may have yielded underestimates of total T cell responses. The study found higher spike-specific TCR breadth in vaccine than placebo recipients. Vaccine and placebo recipients had comparable breadth of non-spike TCRs. Vaccinees reportedly had broad spike-specific CD8+ and CD4+ T cell responses.

The CDR3 has 15 amino acids. Germline V gene lookup returns CDR1 SGHRS and CDR2 YFSETQ. V gave up 4 bases and J gave up 7 bases, with 20 bases separating them. The sample was peripheral blood, taken after recovery from COVID-19. The TCR was taken from a human donor who had recovered from COVID-19. The rearrangement uses TRBV5-1 and TRBJ1-2, with a tentative D call TRBD1 (5 bases). In DNA form, the CDR3 reads TGCGCCAGCAGCGCAGACACTTACGGGGGTGGTGGCTACACCTTC. Translation: CASSADTYGGGGYTF. Based on the CDR3 plus reference TRBV5-1 and TRBJ1-2, the full variable domain is KAGVTQTPRYLIKTRGQQVTLSCSPISGHRSVSWYQQTPGQGLQFLFEYFSETQRNKGNFPGRFSGRQFSNSRSEMNVSTLELGDSALYLCASSADTYGGGGYTFGSGTRLTVV.